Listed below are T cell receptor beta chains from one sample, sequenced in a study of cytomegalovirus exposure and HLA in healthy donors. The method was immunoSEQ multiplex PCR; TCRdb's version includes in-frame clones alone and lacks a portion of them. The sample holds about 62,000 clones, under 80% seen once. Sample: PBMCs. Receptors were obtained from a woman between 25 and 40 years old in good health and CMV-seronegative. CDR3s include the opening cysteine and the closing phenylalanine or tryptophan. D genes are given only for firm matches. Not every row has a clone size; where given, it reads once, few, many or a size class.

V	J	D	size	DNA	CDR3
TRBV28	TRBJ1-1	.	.	TGTGCCAGCAGTCCTGCCCTTCCGGGACACCGAGACGCTTTCTTT	CASSPALPGHRDAFF
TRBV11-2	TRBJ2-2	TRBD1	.	TGTGCCAGCAGTCTCGACAGGGGTCGGGAGCTGTTTTTT	CASSLDRGRELFF
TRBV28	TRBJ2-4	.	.	TGTGCCAGCAGTTTTTGGTGGGAGTCAGGCAACATTCAGTACTTC	CASSFWWESGNIQYF
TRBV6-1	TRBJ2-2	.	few	TGTGCCAGCAGTGTCCAGGGATTCACCGGGGAGCTGTTTTTT	CASSVQGFTGELFF
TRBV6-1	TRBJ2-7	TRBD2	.	TGTGCCAGCAAGGAGGGGCTAGCGGGGTACGAGCAGTACTTC	CASKEGLAGYEQYF
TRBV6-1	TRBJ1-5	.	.	TGTGCCAGCAGTGAAGTTATCGGTCAGCCCCAGCATTTT	CASSEVIGQPQHF
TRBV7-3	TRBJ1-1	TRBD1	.	TGTGCCAGCAGGGAGGGACAGAGCAACACTGAAGCTTTCTTT	CASREGQSNTEAFF
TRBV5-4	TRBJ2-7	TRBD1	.	TGTGCCAGCAGCTGGGGGACAGGGGAGAAACAGTACTTC	CASSWGTGEKQYF
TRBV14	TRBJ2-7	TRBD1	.	TGTGCCAGCAGCTTTCCGGGACAGGCCTACGAGCAGTACTTC	CASSFPGQAYEQYF
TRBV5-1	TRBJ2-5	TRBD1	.	TGCGCCAGCAGCTTAACAGGGGGGAGAGAGACCCAGTACTTC	CASSLTGGRETQYF
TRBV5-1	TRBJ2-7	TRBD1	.	TGCGCCAGCAGCCCTACCAAGGACAGGGCCCTACGCGAGCAGTACTTC	CASSPTKDRALREQYF
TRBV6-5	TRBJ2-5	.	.	TGTGCCAGCAGGGACATTTCTATCCAAGAGACCCAGTACTTC	CASRDISIQETQYF
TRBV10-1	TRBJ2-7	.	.	TGCGCCAGCAGTGAGCCACAGGCCCCCTACGAGCAGTACTTC	CASSEPQAPYEQYF
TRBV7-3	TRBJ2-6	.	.	TGTGCCAGCAGCTTGAGCACTGGGGCCAACGTCCTGACTTTC	CASSLSTGANVLTF
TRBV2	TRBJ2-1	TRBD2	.	TGTGCCACCAGCAGTCTTACTAGCGGGAGGGCCTCGAGCTCCTACAATGAGCAGTTCTTC	CATSSLTSGRASSSYNEQFF
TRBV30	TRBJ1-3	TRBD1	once	TGTGCCTGGAGTCTACAGGGGGTTGACACCATATATTTT	CAWSLQGVDTIYF
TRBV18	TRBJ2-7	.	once	TGTGCCAGCTCACCACGGCGGGACTACGAGCAGTACTTC	CASSPRRDYEQYF
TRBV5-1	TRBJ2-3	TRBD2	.	TGCGCCAGCAGCGCGACTAGCGGGAGGATAGATACGCAGTATTTT	CASSATSGRIDTQYF
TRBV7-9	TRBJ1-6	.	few	TGTGCCAGCAGCTCCGGGATTAATTCACCCCTCCACTTT	CASSSGINSPLHF
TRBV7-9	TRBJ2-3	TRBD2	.	TGTGCCAGCAGCAGGGGGTCTAGCGGGATCACAGATACGCAGTATTTT	CASSRGSSGITDTQYF
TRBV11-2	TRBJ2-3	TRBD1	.	TGTGCCAGCAGCTTTGGAACAGGGGGCGAGGATACGCAGTATTTT	CASSFGTGGEDTQYF
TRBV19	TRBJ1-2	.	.	TGTGCCAGTCGCGGGCGAAACTATGGCTACACCTTC	CASRGRNYGYTF
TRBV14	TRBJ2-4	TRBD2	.	TGTGCCAGCAGCCAAGTAGCGGGAGACCCAAACATTCAGTACTTC	CASSQVAGDPNIQYF
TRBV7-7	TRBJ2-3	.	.	TGTGCTAGCCGATTGGAGGCACCCTTCTTGCACATCACAGATACGCAGTATTTT	CASRLEAPFLHITDTQYF
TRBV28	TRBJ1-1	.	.	TGTGCCAGCAGACTCCCTGCGACGGGGACTGAAGCTTTCTTT	CASRLPATGTEAFF
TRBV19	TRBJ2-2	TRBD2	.	TGTGCCAGTAGTTTCCTACTAGCGAACACGAACACCGGGGAGCTGTTTTTT	CASSFLLANTNTGELFF
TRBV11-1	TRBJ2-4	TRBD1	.	TGTGCCAGCAGCCCAAGGTCCGTCAGGGGGAATTCGTACATTCAGTACTTC	CASSPRSVRGNSYIQYF